Listed below are T cell receptor beta chains from one sample, sequenced in a study of T cell clonotyping in hematopoietic cell transplantation. Clones were sequenced by immunoSEQ multiplex PCR, and TCRdb holds only the in-frame ones, with some missing. The sample records 9,500 to 13,000 clones, about 77% being singletons. This material consisted of PBMCs, taken 30 days after allogeneic stem cell transplant. The receptor set was obtained from a female patient between 35 and 55 years old who had an allogeneic stem cell transplant from a related donor, so T cells may come from the graft donor. Some clones in this sample may be carry-over from other donors' samples. CDR3s leave out the opening cysteine and the closing phenylalanine or tryptophan.

v_gene	j_gene	CDR3aa
TRBV30	TRBJ2-3	ALPHVAEEQSTDTQY
TRBV29-1	TRBJ2-2	SVERGTGELF
TRBV5-6	TRBJ1-2	ASSLGGKDYGYT
TRBV21-1	TRBJ1-4	ASIPTVVNEKLF
TRBV2	TRBJ1-5	ASTFRRGPQPQH
TRBV2	TRBJ1-3	ASSVQLTGNTIY
TRBV19	TRBJ1-2	ASGPPGLANYGYT
TRBV5-1	TRBJ1-5	ASSLAEDQPQH
TRBV29-1	TRBJ2-5	SFWRETQY
TRBV30	TRBJ2-7	AWSAQYEQY
TRBV14	TRBJ1-1	ASSQESNTEAF
TRBV5-6	TRBJ2-5	ASSFPAGEETQY
TRBV6-5	TRBJ1-2	ASSYRSAYGYT
TRBV6-5	TRBJ2-7	ASSYRRVPYEQY
TRBV2	TRBJ2-2	ASSSYRDTGELF
TRBV5-1	TRBJ2-3	ASSPGAGGASGSWDTQY
TRBV19	TRBJ1-4	ASSIQGVGEKLF
TRBV9	TRBJ1-1	ASSVQPHAGTGKNTEAF
TRBV4-2	TRBJ1-3	ASSQEPTGFVGNTIY
TRBV7-2	TRBJ1-3	ASSSEERGTGPTIY
TRBV18	TRBJ2-2	ASSPGTGSTGELF
TRBV19	TRBJ1-1	ASRREQGAPEAF
TRBV5-4	TRBJ2-7	ASSPRGLAGGKHEQY
TRBV19	TRBJ2-5	ASSSGTGGETQY
TRBV19	TRBJ2-3	ASSIDPGLAGGGTDTQY
TRBV30	TRBJ2-7	AWSFQYEQY
TRBV5-1	TRBJ1-1	ASSPTGGRTEAF
TRBV5-1	TRBJ1-1	ASSFRENTEAF
TRBV5-4	TRBJ2-7	ASSPAGGRAYEQY
TRBV5-1	TRBJ2-2	ASSEHQGVLAGELF
TRBV10-1	TRBJ2-1	ASSESLSGYNEQF
TRBV27	TRBJ1-4	ASSFSRNNEKLF
TRBV7-2	TRBJ2-5	ASSLRTSGRETQY
TRBV5-6	TRBJ2-1	ASRLGLAGIGEQF
TRBV25-1	TRBJ2-5	ASSEYWDLGEQY
TRBV7-8	TRBJ2-2	ASSNPRRGAPNTGELF
TRBV5-4	TRBJ2-4	ASSSDDRRDIQY
TRBV7-8	TRBJ2-7	ASSLAESAGEQY
TRBV5-1	TRBJ2-7	ASSLAGGGYEQY
TRBV29-1	TRBJ2-3	SVGGGRNTDTQY
TRBV27	TRBJ1-2	ASSFLSTGGYT
TRBV7-9	TRBJ2-3	ASSQPGVDTQY
TRBV10-3	TRBJ1-1	ATIGQQNTEAF
TRBV6-4	TRBJ1-1	ASSENTANTEAF
TRBV9	TRBJ1-1	ASSGHSNTEAF
TRBV5-1	TRBJ2-7	ASRSLASYEQY
TRBV7-8	TRBJ1-5	ASSLEGGLNNQPQH
TRBV30	TRBJ2-2	AWADVGELF
TRBV7-2	TRBJ2-7	ASSPFGGLPTYEQY
TRBV6-6	TRBJ1-1	ASSYQSGGIDTEAF
TRBV29-1	TRBJ2-1	SVGLTGPSEQF
TRBV30	TRBJ1-3	AWSVRDRVSGNTIY
TRBV2	TRBJ1-6	ASSLGAANSPLH
TRBV6-5	TRBJ1-2	ASSLEPNYGYT